This note documents a single TCR beta chain sequence. Between the trimmed V and J ends, which lost 3 bases and 4 bases, there was a span of 10 bases. The germline CDR1 and CDR2 sequences are SGHNT and YYREEE (reference sequence). The CDR3 runs 13 residues. The data were produced by immunoSEQ multiplex PCR, yet TCRdb's version contains in-frame clones alone and is incomplete. The sample shows some 140,000 clones, roughly 89% of them seen only once. These data come from a study of control samples from healthy donors and cancer patients. This rearrangement joins TRBV5-4 to TRBJ1-1, with a weak D call TRBD1 (5 bases). This clonotype originated in a man in his fifties or sixties with head and neck cancer. The sequenced sample consisted of PBMCs. This CDR3 reads CASSSGARTEAFF. In DNA, the CDR3 is TGTGCCAGCAGCTCCGGGGCCCGCACTGAAGCTTTCTTT.